Listed below are T cell receptor beta chains from one sample, sequenced in a study. TCRdb re-analysed the 5' RACE reads in MiXCR, keeping a single row per CDR3 protein. The table includes tens of thousands of distinct CDR3 sequences, around 30% detected once. The sequenced material came from memory CD4+ T cells sorted from a lymph node. All receptors come from a female donor with breast cancer. Each CDR3 is given with its conserved first and last residue. Each record gives: clone size, D gene, J gene, V gene, CDR3 protein, CDR3 DNA. The D gene is left open where the match is weak. Rows give clone size only sometimes, using once, few, many, or a class for an expanded clone.

few	.	TRBJ2-2	TRBV20-1	CSARDLEGHGELFF	TGCAGTGCTAGAGATCTTGAAGGCCACGGGGAGCTGTTTTTT
.	TRBD1	TRBJ2-2	TRBV2	CATQDRDTGELFF	TGTGCCACCCAGGACAGGGACACCGGGGAGCTGTTTTTT
.	.	TRBJ1-1	TRBV6-5	CASRSIRTEAFF	TGTGCCAGCAGGTCAATTAGAACTGAAGCTTTCTTT
.	TRBD2	TRBJ2-5	TRBV4-2	CASSPSGAGGRQETQYF	TGTGCCAGCAGCCCTTCCGGCGCCGGCGGGAGACAAGAGACCCAGTACTTC
few	TRBD1	TRBJ2-7	TRBV11-2	CASSFQGAGEQYF	TGTGCCAGCAGCTTCCAGGGGGCCGGTGAGCAGTACTTC
.	.	TRBJ1-3	TRBV4-1	CASSQDLDRADGNTIYF	TGCGCCAGCAGCCAAGACCTTGACAGAGCTGATGGAAACACCATATATTTT
.	TRBD2	TRBJ2-1	TRBV5-1	CASSVPVAGEIYEQFF	TGCGCCAGCAGCGTACCGGTTGCGGGAGAGATCTATGAGCAGTTCTTC
.	TRBD2	TRBJ2-3	TRBV29-1	CSVAGTSGSQYF	TGCAGCGTCGCCGGGACTAGCGGGAGTCAGTATTTT
once	.	TRBJ2-7	TRBV27	CASSFVGRDLYEQYF	TGTGCCAGCAGTTTCGTAGGGCGAGACCTCTACGAGCAGTACTTC
few	.	TRBJ1-1	TRBV5-6	CASSSMGGVEAFF	TGTGCCAGCAGCTCAATGGGCGGGGTTGAAGCTTTCTTT
few	.	TRBJ2-3	TRBV12-3/TRBV12-4	CASSPTEADTQYF	TGTGCCAGCAGCCCGACAGAGGCAGATACGCAGTATTTT
.	TRBD2	TRBJ2-1	TRBV6-5	CASSSPVAGVTNEQFF	TGTGCCAGCAGTTCCCCGGTGGCGGGAGTCACCAATGAGCAGTTCTTC
once	TRBD1	TRBJ2-5	TRBV5-1	CASSDNRGPGETQYF	TGCGCCAGCAGCGATAACAGGGGGCCAGGAGAGACCCAGTACTTC
.	.	TRBJ2-7	TRBV28	CASSFLAPIRGGSEQYF	TGTGCCAGCAGTTTCCTCGCTCCGATTAGGGGAGGCTCCGAGCAGTACTTC
.	TRBD2	TRBJ2-7	TRBV6-2/TRBV6-3	CASSPIPRGLAGTEQYF	TGTGCCAGCAGTCCCATACCCCGGGGACTAGCGGGAACAGAGCAGTACTTC
few	TRBD2	TRBJ2-1	TRBV5-1	CASSKGLVNEQFF	TGCGCCAGCAGCAAGGGACTAGTTAATGAGCAGTTCTTC
few	.	TRBJ1-5	TRBV24-1	CATQRDLTSPQHF	TGTGCCACACAACGGGACCTTACTTCGCCCCAGCATTTT
few	.	TRBJ1-1	TRBV5-1	CASSLRLAAGRGTEAFF	TGCGCCAGCAGCTTGCGACTAGCGGCAGGGCGGGGCACTGAAGCTTTCTTT
.	.	TRBJ1-5	TRBV5-1	CASSLGQWNQPQHF	TGCGCCAGCAGCTTGGGACAGTGGAATCAGCCCCAGCATTTT
.	.	TRBJ1-5	TRBV28	CASSLRQDLNQPQHF	TGTGCCAGCAGTTTAAGACAGGACCTCAATCAGCCCCAGCATTTT
.	TRBD1	TRBJ2-1	TRBV28	CASSPPGTDAREQFF	TGTGCCAGCAGTCCTCCCGGGACAGACGCAAGAGAGCAGTTCTTC
few	.	TRBJ1-1	TRBV29-1	CSVDSLDNTEAFF	TGCAGCGTTGACAGCCTTGATAACACTGAAGCTTTCTTT
few	.	TRBJ1-1	TRBV6-5	CASSYAGVGTEAFF	TGTGCCAGCAGTTACGCAGGGGTGGGCACTGAAGCTTTCTTT
few	.	TRBJ1-5	TRBV28	CASSLNRAHNQPQHF	TGTGCCAGCAGTTTAAACAGGGCCCATAATCAGCCCCAGCATTTT
.	.	TRBJ2-7	TRBV15	CATSRGIEGNEQYF	TGTGCCACCAGCAGAGGTATCGAGGGAAACGAGCAGTACTTC
.	TRBD2	TRBJ2-5	TRBV29-1	CSVDPSGSLGETQYF	TGCAGCGTTGATCCTAGCGGGAGTTTGGGAGAGACCCAGTACTTC
medium-sized	.	TRBJ2-5	TRBV12-3/TRBV12-4	CASSLSSYGTQYF	TGTGCCAGCAGTTTATCGAGCTACGGGACCCAGTACTTC
.	.	TRBJ2-3	TRBV7-2	CASTLLPRGARADTQYF	TGTGCCAGCACCCTCCTTCCACGGGGGGCTAGGGCAGATACGCAGTATTTT
.	.	TRBJ1-5	TRBV28	CASSSGRVVGFAQHF	TGTGCCAGCAGTTCCGGGCGGGTTGTTGGGTTCGCCCAGCATTTT
.	.	TRBJ2-3	TRBV2	CASTRKAGRRADTQYF	TGTGCCAGCACGCGGAAGGCGGGTAGGAGGGCAGATACGCAGTATTTT